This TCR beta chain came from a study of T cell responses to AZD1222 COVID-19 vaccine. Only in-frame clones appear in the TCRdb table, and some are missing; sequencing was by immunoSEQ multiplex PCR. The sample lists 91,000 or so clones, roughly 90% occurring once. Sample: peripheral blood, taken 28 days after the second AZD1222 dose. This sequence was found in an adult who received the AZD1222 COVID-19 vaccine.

The chain's CDR3 is CASSLVGGYGANVLTF. The CDR3 DNA follows: TGTGCCAGCAGCTTGGTGGGGGGGTATGGGGCCAACGTCCTGACTTTC. The J gene is TRBJ2-6, the V gene TRBV5-4, with 7 nucleotides matching TRBD2. Germline CDR1 and CDR2: SGHNT and YYREEE (reference sequence). The CDR3 sequence is 16 residues long. J gave up 3 bases and V 0 bases, and 3 bases lay outside the gene matches.